Listed below are T cell receptor beta chains from one sample, sequenced in a study of blood T cell repertoires in COVID-19. Sequenced by immunoSEQ multiplex PCR; TCRdb stores in-frame clones only, minus some. Among more than 200,000 clones listed, 85% to 90% were seen once. The sequencing sample was made of peripheral blood. The receptors originated from a woman aged 45 to 65 with acute or convalescent COVID-19. Both conserved end residues are part of each CDR3. Each record gives: V gene, J gene, D gene, clone size, CDR3 protein, CDR3 DNA. A D gene is named only where the DNA matches it firmly. Clone size is not always given. Where it is, it says once, few, many or a class for expanded clones.

V: TRBV5-6; J: TRBJ1-1; D: -; size: few; CDR3: CASSFSQRQGAFF; DNA: TGTGCCAGCAGCTTTTCTCAGAGGCAAGGAGCTTTCTTT
V: TRBV7-8; J: TRBJ2-3; D: TRBD2; size: -; CDR3: CASSLGGRGTDTQYF; DNA: TGTGCCAGCAGCTTAGGCGGGAGGGGGACAGATACGCAGTATTTT
V: TRBV5-6; J: TRBJ1-3; D: -; size: once; CDR3: CASSLAIGTIYF; DNA: TGTGCCAGCAGCTTGGCCATCGGCACCATATATTTT
V: TRBV5-5; J: TRBJ1-6; D: -; size: -; CDR3: CASSSPDTAYNSPLHF; DNA: TGTGCCAGCAGCTCTCCAGATACCGCTTATAATTCACCCCTCCACTTT
V: TRBV19; J: TRBJ1-5; D: -; size: -; CDR3: CASSQGTNQPQHF; DNA: TGTGCCAGTAGTCAGGGCACTAATCAGCCCCAGCATTTT
V: TRBV13; J: TRBJ1-1; D: -; size: -; CDR3: CASRLQGPTEAFF; DNA: TGTGCCAGCAGACTACAGGGTCCCACTGAAGCTTTCTTT
V: TRBV30; J: TRBJ2-5; D: TRBD2; size: -; CDR3: CAWSNRVGEGETQYF; DNA: TGTGCCTGGAGTAACCGGGTCGGGGAGGGCGAGACCCAGTACTTC
V: TRBV11-3; J: TRBJ2-7; D: TRBD2; size: few; CDR3: CASGGRGDEQYF; DNA: TGTGCTAGTGGCGGGAGAGGGGACGAGCAGTACTTC
V: TRBV6-2/TRBV6-3; J: TRBJ2-1; D: -; size: once; CDR3: CASSYRGLLANEQFF; DNA: TGTGCCAGCAGTTACCGCGGACTATTGGCGAATGAGCAGTTCTTC
V: TRBV7-2; J: TRBJ2-7; D: -; size: once; CDR3: CASSLFVGFEYEQYF; DNA: TGTGCCAGCAGCTTATTTGTCGGGTTCGAGTACGAGCAGTACTTC
V: TRBV11-3; J: TRBJ1-5; D: TRBD1; size: once; CDR3: CASSSGTGEGQPQHF; DNA: TGTGCCAGCAGCTCGGGGACAGGGGAGGGGCAGCCCCAGCATTTT
V: TRBV6-5; J: TRBJ1-1; D: -; size: -; CDR3: CASSSPGMAEAFF; DNA: TGTGCCAGCAGTTCCCCAGGGATGGCTGAAGCTTTCTTT
V: TRBV10-2; J: TRBJ2-6; D: -; size: -; CDR3: CASSESAYGQSPDSGANVLTF; DNA: TGCGCCAGCAGTGAGTCAGCCTATGGACAGAGCCCTGACTCTGGGGCCAACGTCCTGACTTTC
V: TRBV3-1/TRBV3-2; J: TRBJ2-1; D: -; size: -; CDR3: CASSQLTTGQLSYNEQFF; DNA: TGTGCCAGCAGCCAACTCACAACCGGACAGCTCTCCTACAATGAGCAGTTCTTC
V: TRBV13; J: TRBJ1-6; D: -; size: -; CDR3: CASSLGTPWRRDSPLHF; DNA: TGTGCCAGCAGCTTGGGTACCCCCTGGAGAAGAGATTCACCCCTCCACTTT
V: TRBV18; J: TRBJ1-5; D: TRBD1; size: few; CDR3: CASSPDRGGKPQHF; DNA: TGTGCCAGCTCACCTGACAGGGGAGGGAAGCCCCAGCATTTT
V: TRBV18; J: TRBJ2-7; D: -; size: -; CDR3: CASSSGVGVVYEQYF; DNA: TGTGCCAGCTCATCGGGCGTAGGGGTAGTCTACGAGCAGTACTTC
V: TRBV11-2; J: TRBJ1-6; D: -; size: -; CDR3: CASSSHGGGSLHF; DNA: TGTGCCAGCAGCTCCCATGGGGGGGGATCCCTCCACTTT
V: TRBV6-4; J: TRBJ2-2; D: TRBD2; size: -; CDR3: CASSAGTSGTGELFF; DNA: TGTGCCAGCAGTGCGGGGACTAGCGGCACCGGGGAGCTGTTTTTT
V: TRBV6-2/TRBV6-3; J: TRBJ2-2; D: -; size: -; CDR3: CASSPQNTGELFF; DNA: TGTGCCAGCAGCCCCCAGAACACCGGGGAGCTGTTTTTT
V: TRBV19; J: TRBJ2-3; D: -; size: -; CDR3: CASSIPGNTQYF; DNA: TGTGCCAGTAGTATCCCAGGGAATACGCAGTATTTT
V: TRBV9; J: TRBJ1-2; D: -; size: -; CDR3: CASSVGPGVDGYTF; DNA: TGTGCCAGCAGCGTAGGGCCGGGGGTGGATGGCTACACCTTC
V: TRBV5-1; J: TRBJ2-5; D: TRBD2; size: -; CDR3: CASSVHASGGRETQYF; DNA: TGCGCCAGCAGCGTGCACGCTAGCGGGGGAAGGGAGACCCAGTACTTC
V: TRBV5-1; J: TRBJ1-5; D: TRBD1; size: -; CDR3: CASSLGQGGQPQHF; DNA: TGCGCCAGCAGCCTGGGACAGGGAGGACAGCCCCAGCATTTT
V: TRBV7-9; J: TRBJ1-2; D: -; size: -; CDR3: CASSLEPDWGYTF; DNA: TGTGCCAGCAGCTTAGAGCCGGACTGGGGCTACACCTTC
V: TRBV4-1; J: TRBJ1-2; D: -; size: -; CDR3: CASSQDMPGSYGYTF; DNA: TGCGCCAGCAGCCAAGATATGCCCGGGTCCTATGGCTACACCTTC
V: TRBV9; J: TRBJ2-4; D: -; size: -; CDR3: CASSTGSEGNIQYF; DNA: TGTGCCAGCTCTACGGGAAGCGAGGGAAACATTCAGTACTTC
V: TRBV2; J: TRBJ2-5; D: -; size: -; CDR3: CASSSDRTQYF; DNA: TGTGCCAGCAGTTCCGACAGAACCCAGTACTTC
V: TRBV10-1; J: TRBJ2-1; D: TRBD2; size: -; CDR3: CASSGLVGEQFF; DNA: TGCGCCAGTAGTGGACTAGTCGGGGAGCAGTTCTTC
V: TRBV6-2/TRBV6-3; J: TRBJ2-7; D: -; size: -; CDR3: CASSYEATYEQYF; DNA: TGTGCCAGCAGTTACGAGGCTACCTACGAGCAGTACTTC
V: TRBV6-1; J: TRBJ1-2; D: TRBD1; size: -; CDR3: CASSEVNRGVYGYTF; DNA: TGTGCCAGCAGTGAAGTCAACAGGGGAGTCTATGGCTACACCTTC
V: TRBV19; J: TRBJ1-5; D: -; size: -; CDR3: CASTGTGGGSNQPQHF; DNA: TGTGCCAGTACGGGGACGGGAGGAGGAAGCAATCAGCCCCAGCATTTT
V: TRBV3-1/TRBV3-2; J: TRBJ1-5; D: -; size: -; CDR3: CASSQAGTKGSQPQHF; DNA: TGTGCCAGCAGCCAAGCCGGGACAAAGGGGAGCCAGCCCCAGCATTTT
V: TRBV5-1; J: TRBJ2-7; D: -; size: -; CDR3: CASSLFGYEQYF; DNA: TGCGCCAGCAGCTTGTTCGGCTACGAGCAGTACTTC
V: TRBV24-1; J: TRBJ2-1; D: TRBD1; size: few; CDR3: CATSEVPGQGTRDNEQFF; DNA: TGTGCCACCAGTGAGGTCCCGGGACAGGGCACCAGGGACAATGAGCAGTTCTTC
V: TRBV24-1; J: TRBJ2-1; D: -; size: -; CDR3: CASAGQPGHEQFF; DNA: TGTGCCAGCGCGGGACAGCCAGGGCATGAGCAGTTCTTC
V: TRBV6-1; J: TRBJ2-3; D: -; size: -; CDR3: CASSERQGTDTQYF; DNA: TGTGCCAGCAGTGAGCGTCAGGGGACAGATACGCAGTATTTT
V: TRBV5-4; J: TRBJ2-3; D: TRBD2; size: few; CDR3: CASSLAEREFTDTQYF; DNA: TGTGCCAGCAGCTTGGCCGAGCGGGAGTTCACAGATACGCAGTATTTT
V: TRBV19; J: TRBJ1-4; D: TRBD1; size: -; CDR3: CASSGDRVGVVGKLFF; DNA: TGTGCCAGTAGTGGCGACAGGGTCGGCGTGGTGGGAAAACTGTTTTTT